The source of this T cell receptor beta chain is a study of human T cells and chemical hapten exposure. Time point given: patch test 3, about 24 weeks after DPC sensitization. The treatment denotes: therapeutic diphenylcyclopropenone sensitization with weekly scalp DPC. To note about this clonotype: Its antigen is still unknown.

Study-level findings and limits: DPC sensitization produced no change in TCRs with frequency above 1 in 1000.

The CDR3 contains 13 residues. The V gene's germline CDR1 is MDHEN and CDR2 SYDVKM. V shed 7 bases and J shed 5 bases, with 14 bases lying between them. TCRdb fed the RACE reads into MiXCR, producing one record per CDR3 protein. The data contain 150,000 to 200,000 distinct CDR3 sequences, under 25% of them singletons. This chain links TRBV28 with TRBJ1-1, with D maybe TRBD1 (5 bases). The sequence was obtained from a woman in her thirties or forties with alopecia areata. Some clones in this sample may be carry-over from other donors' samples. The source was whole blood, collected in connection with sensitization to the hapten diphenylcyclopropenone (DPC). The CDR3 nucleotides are TGTGCCAGCACCATAGGGGTGGTAACTGAAGCTTTCTTT. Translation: CASTIGVVTEAFF.